Listed below are T cell receptor beta chains from one sample, sequenced in a study of T cell responses to AZD1222 COVID-19 vaccine. Measured with immunoSEQ multiplex PCR; TCRdb has only the in-frame clones, and not every one. Among fewer than 200,000 clones listed, approximately 91% were seen once. The source was peripheral blood, collected on day 0 of AZD1222 vaccination. The source is an adult in good health. Each CDR3 is given with its conserved first and last residue. The D gene is left open where the match is weak. Some rows have no size entry. The others give once, few or many, or a class for an expanded clone.

CDR3aa: CASSRSGQSTDTQYF
CDR3nt: TGTGCCAGCAGCCGGAGCGGACAAAGCACAGATACGCAGTATTTT
v_gene: TRBV9
abundance: -
j_gene: TRBJ2-3
d_gene: -

CDR3aa: CASSVTPDRGYEQYF
CDR3nt: TGTGCCAGCAGCGTAACCCCGGACAGGGGATACGAGCAGTACTTC
v_gene: TRBV9
abundance: -
j_gene: TRBJ2-7
d_gene: TRBD1

CDR3aa: CASTSSSYEQYF
CDR3nt: TGTGCCAGCACCTCCTCCTCCTACGAGCAGTACTTC
v_gene: TRBV2
abundance: -
j_gene: TRBJ2-7
d_gene: -

CDR3aa: CASSLFGMAEKETQYF
CDR3nt: TGTGCCAGCAGCTTGTTTGGGATGGCGGAAAAAGAGACCCAGTACTTC
v_gene: TRBV5-4
abundance: -
j_gene: TRBJ2-5
d_gene: -

CDR3aa: CASSFDRTYGYTF
CDR3nt: TGTGCCAGCAGTTTCGACAGAACCTATGGCTACACCTTC
v_gene: TRBV12-3/TRBV12-4
abundance: -
j_gene: TRBJ1-2
d_gene: -

CDR3aa: CASSLGPSLSFANYGYTF
CDR3nt: TGTGCCAGCAGCTTAGGTCCATCGCTAAGTTTTGCTAACTATGGCTACACCTTC
v_gene: TRBV7-2
abundance: -
j_gene: TRBJ1-2
d_gene: -

CDR3aa: CASSPMGGQRGEQFF
CDR3nt: TGCGCCAGCAGCCCTATGGGGGGTCAGCGTGGTGAGCAGTTCTTC
v_gene: TRBV4-1
abundance: -
j_gene: TRBJ2-1
d_gene: -

CDR3aa: CASSLGRYTQYF
CDR3nt: TGTGCCAGCAGTTTAGGTCGGTATACGCAGTATTTT
v_gene: TRBV12-3/TRBV12-4
abundance: -
j_gene: TRBJ2-3
d_gene: -

CDR3aa: CASIRDRAGNTIYF
CDR3nt: TGTGCCAGCATCCGGGACAGGGCTGGAAACACCATATATTTT
v_gene: TRBV28
abundance: once
j_gene: TRBJ1-3
d_gene: TRBD1

CDR3aa: CASIASGNYNEQFF
CDR3nt: TGTGCCAGCATAGCTAGCGGGAATTATAATGAGCAGTTCTTC
v_gene: TRBV6-5
abundance: -
j_gene: TRBJ2-1
d_gene: TRBD2

CDR3aa: CASSPLGGTEAFF
CDR3nt: TGTGCCAGCTCACCACTGGGGGGCACTGAAGCTTTCTTT
v_gene: TRBV18
abundance: -
j_gene: TRBJ1-1
d_gene: -

CDR3aa: CASSLDRETQYF
CDR3nt: TGTGCCAGCAGCTTAGATAGGGAGACCCAGTACTTC
v_gene: TRBV11-3
abundance: once
j_gene: TRBJ2-5
d_gene: -

CDR3aa: CAICPPNYNEQFF
CDR3nt: TGTGCCATCTGCCCCCCTAACTACAATGAGCAGTTCTTC
v_gene: TRBV28
abundance: -
j_gene: TRBJ2-1
d_gene: -

CDR3aa: CASSREAGGPEETQYF
CDR3nt: TGTGCCAGCAGCCGGGAGGCGGGGGGGCCGGAGGAGACCCAGTACTTC
v_gene: TRBV7-2
abundance: -
j_gene: TRBJ2-5
d_gene: TRBD2

CDR3aa: CASSSGRGRVPQHF
CDR3nt: TGTGCCAGCAGCTCCGGAAGGGGGCGGGTGCCCCAGCATTTT
v_gene: TRBV13
abundance: -
j_gene: TRBJ1-5
d_gene: TRBD1

CDR3aa: CASSQEPGDQPQHF
CDR3nt: TGTGCCAGCAGCCAAGAACCTGGGGATCAGCCCCAGCATTTT
v_gene: TRBV4-2
abundance: -
j_gene: TRBJ1-5
d_gene: -

CDR3aa: CASSPRYEQYF
CDR3nt: TGTGCCAGCAGTCCCCGCTACGAGCAGTACTTC
v_gene: TRBV2
abundance: -
j_gene: TRBJ2-7
d_gene: -

CDR3aa: CASSRGLAGNSIREQYF
CDR3nt: TGCGCCAGCAGCAGGGGACTAGCAGGGAATAGTATACGGGAGCAGTACTTC
v_gene: TRBV5-1
abundance: -
j_gene: TRBJ2-7
d_gene: TRBD2

CDR3aa: CASSGLGLAAIQETQYF
CDR3nt: TGTGCCAGCAGCGGTCTTGGGCTAGCGGCCATCCAAGAGACCCAGTACTTC
v_gene: TRBV7-9
abundance: -
j_gene: TRBJ2-5
d_gene: TRBD2

CDR3aa: CASSETTGPSYGYTF
CDR3nt: TGTGCCAGCAGCGAAACCACAGGGCCAAGCTATGGCTACACCTTC
v_gene: TRBV11-2
abundance: -
j_gene: TRBJ1-2
d_gene: -

CDR3aa: CAPNGGSNNYGYTF
CDR3nt: TGCGCCCCGAATGGGGGTAGTAATAACTATGGCTACACCTTC
v_gene: TRBV10-1
abundance: -
j_gene: TRBJ1-2
d_gene: -

CDR3aa: CASSRGGQATSSFF
CDR3nt: TGTGCCAGCAGTAGAGGGGGGCAGGCAACCTCTTCTTTCTTT
v_gene: TRBV6-2/TRBV6-3
abundance: -
j_gene: TRBJ1-1
d_gene: -

CDR3aa: CASSLYNRNTEAFF
CDR3nt: TGTGCCAGCAGCTTATATAACAGGAACACTGAAGCTTTCTTT
v_gene: TRBV7-2
abundance: -
j_gene: TRBJ1-1
d_gene: -

CDR3aa: CASSLEQANSYEQYF
CDR3nt: TGTGCCAGCAGCTTAGAGCAGGCGAACTCCTACGAGCAGTACTTC
v_gene: TRBV5-5
abundance: -
j_gene: TRBJ2-7
d_gene: -

CDR3aa: CASSLRGHDNSPLHF
CDR3nt: TGTGCCAGCAGCTTACGAGGCCACGATAATTCACCCCTCCACTTT
v_gene: TRBV5-5
abundance: -
j_gene: TRBJ1-6
d_gene: -

CDR3aa: CSVDPQGQETQYF
CDR3nt: TGCAGCGTTGATCCTCAAGGCCAAGAGACCCAGTACTTC
v_gene: TRBV29-1
abundance: -
j_gene: TRBJ2-5
d_gene: -

CDR3aa: CASSILGYNEQFF
CDR3nt: TGTGCCAGTAGTATTTTGGGTTACAATGAGCAGTTCTTC
v_gene: TRBV19
abundance: -
j_gene: TRBJ2-1
d_gene: -

CDR3aa: CASSLGGTNTEAFF
CDR3nt: TGTGCCAGCAGTTTAGGGGGCACGAACACTGAAGCTTTCTTT
v_gene: TRBV28
abundance: -
j_gene: TRBJ1-1
d_gene: -

CDR3aa: CASSPQGDYGYTF
CDR3nt: TGCGCCAGCAGCCCGCAGGGCGACTATGGCTACACCTTC
v_gene: TRBV5-1
abundance: -
j_gene: TRBJ1-2
d_gene: -

CDR3aa: CATSRPPGQGNTEAFF
CDR3nt: TGTGCCACCAGCAGACCTCCGGGACAGGGGAACACTGAAGCTTTCTTT
v_gene: TRBV15
abundance: -
j_gene: TRBJ1-1
d_gene: TRBD1

CDR3aa: CASSVAGTDEKLFF
CDR3nt: TGTGCCAGCAGCGTTGCAGGAACGGATGAAAAACTGTTTTTT
v_gene: TRBV9
abundance: -
j_gene: TRBJ1-4
d_gene: -

CDR3aa: CASSASGANTEAFF
CDR3nt: TGCGCCAGCAGTGCATCAGGGGCAAACACTGAAGCTTTCTTT
v_gene: TRBV10-1
abundance: -
j_gene: TRBJ1-1
d_gene: -

CDR3aa: CATRDIQGTGELFF
CDR3nt: TGTGCCACCAGGGATATACAGGGAACCGGGGAGCTGTTTTTT
v_gene: TRBV24-1
abundance: -
j_gene: TRBJ2-2
d_gene: -

CDR3aa: CASSALFSTDTQYF
CDR3nt: TGTGCCAGCAGTGCCCTTTTCTCCACAGATACGCAGTATTTT
v_gene: TRBV28
abundance: -
j_gene: TRBJ2-3
d_gene: -

CDR3aa: CASSAGQEPMNTEAFF
CDR3nt: TGCGCCAGCAGCGCGGGACAGGAACCCATGAACACTGAAGCTTTCTTT
v_gene: TRBV5-1
abundance: few
j_gene: TRBJ1-1
d_gene: TRBD1

CDR3aa: CAWGEGGSYNEQFF
CDR3nt: TGTGCCTGGGGGGAGGGGGGCTCCTACAATGAGCAGTTCTTC
v_gene: TRBV30
abundance: -
j_gene: TRBJ2-1
d_gene: -

CDR3aa: CASSERLAGGPFIYEQYF
CDR3nt: TGTGCCAGCAGTGAGAGACTAGCGGGAGGGCCCTTCATTTACGAGCAGTACTTC
v_gene: TRBV6-1
abundance: -
j_gene: TRBJ2-7
d_gene: TRBD2

CDR3aa: CASSQFPTATPGNTIYF
CDR3nt: TGCGCCAGCAGCCAATTTCCGACTGCCACCCCCGGAAACACCATATATTTT
v_gene: TRBV4-3
abundance: -
j_gene: TRBJ1-3
d_gene: -

CDR3aa: CASSVGTGNEKLFF
CDR3nt: TGTGCCAGCAGTGTCGGGACAGGGAATGAAAAACTGTTTTTT
v_gene: TRBV25-1
abundance: -
j_gene: TRBJ1-4
d_gene: TRBD1

CDR3aa: CASSETSGATDTQYF
CDR3nt: TGCGCCAGCAGCGAGACTAGCGGGGCCACAGATACGCAGTATTTT
v_gene: TRBV4-3
abundance: -
j_gene: TRBJ2-3
d_gene: TRBD2

CDR3aa: CASSPPQGARAEAFF
CDR3nt: TGTGCCAGCAGTCCCCCACAGGGGGCGAGGGCTGAAGCTTTCTTT
v_gene: TRBV6-5
abundance: -
j_gene: TRBJ1-1
d_gene: TRBD1

CDR3aa: CASSAGTVPYKNIQYF
CDR3nt: TGTGCCAGCAGTGCCGGGACAGTGCCTTACAAAAACATTCAGTACTTC
v_gene: TRBV6-1
abundance: -
j_gene: TRBJ2-4
d_gene: TRBD1

CDR3aa: CASSQTGVKTYEQYF
CDR3nt: TGTGCCAGCAGCCAAACCGGGGTTAAAACCTACGAGCAGTACTTC
v_gene: TRBV7-8
abundance: -
j_gene: TRBJ2-7
d_gene: -

CDR3aa: CASSLVQSYNEQFF
CDR3nt: TGTGCCAGCAGCTTGGTACAGTCCTACAATGAGCAGTTCTTC
v_gene: TRBV5-4
abundance: -
j_gene: TRBJ2-1
d_gene: -

CDR3aa: CASSVKDWDSRGLGNTIYF
CDR3nt: TGTGCCAGCAGCGTAAAGGATTGGGATTCCAGGGGGCTCGGAAACACCATATATTTT
v_gene: TRBV9
abundance: -
j_gene: TRBJ1-3
d_gene: TRBD1

CDR3aa: CASSPEGAYNEQFF
CDR3nt: TGTGCCAGCAGCCCAGAGGGGGCCTACAATGAGCAGTTCTTC
v_gene: TRBV6-5
abundance: -
j_gene: TRBJ2-1
d_gene: -

CDR3aa: CASSEKGWANVRYF
CDR3nt: TGTGCCAGCAGTGAAAAAGGGTGGGCCAACGTAAGGTACTTC
v_gene: TRBV6-1
abundance: -
j_gene: TRBJ2-7
d_gene: -

CDR3aa: CASSQDWEGFYGYTF
CDR3nt: TGTGCCAGCAGCCAAGATTGGGAAGGGTTCTATGGCTACACCTTC
v_gene: TRBV14
abundance: few
j_gene: TRBJ1-2
d_gene: -

CDR3aa: CASSGPSEAFF
CDR3nt: TGTGCCAGCAGTGGCCCAAGTGAAGCTTTCTTT
v_gene: TRBV6-6
abundance: -
j_gene: TRBJ1-1
d_gene: -

CDR3aa: CASRTSGHNEQFF
CDR3nt: TGTGCCAGTAGGACTAGCGGTCACAATGAGCAGTTCTTC
v_gene: TRBV19
abundance: once
j_gene: TRBJ2-1
d_gene: TRBD2

CDR3aa: CASRTQGYGYTF
CDR3nt: TGTGCCAGCAGAACCCAGGGGTATGGCTACACCTTC
v_gene: TRBV28
abundance: -
j_gene: TRBJ1-2
d_gene: -

CDR3aa: CASSEPGAQSSPLHF
CDR3nt: TGTGCCAGCAGTGAACCAGGGGCGCAGAGTTCACCCCTCCACTTT
v_gene: TRBV6-1
abundance: -
j_gene: TRBJ1-6
d_gene: -

CDR3aa: CASSLRSGGYPYNEQFF
CDR3nt: TGTGCCAGCAGCTTACGAAGCGGGGGATACCCCTACAATGAGCAGTTCTTC
v_gene: TRBV11-2
abundance: -
j_gene: TRBJ2-1
d_gene: TRBD2

CDR3aa: CASSWAQGLNTEAFF
CDR3nt: TGTGCCAGCAGCTGGGCACAGGGGCTGAACACTGAAGCTTTCTTT
v_gene: TRBV5-4
abundance: -
j_gene: TRBJ1-1
d_gene: TRBD1

CDR3aa: CASSLSRGLPNTEAFF
CDR3nt: TGTGCCAGCAGTTTGAGCAGGGGCCTACCGAACACTGAAGCTTTCTTT
v_gene: TRBV28
abundance: -
j_gene: TRBJ1-1
d_gene: -